The 12 T cell receptor beta chains listed next were all sequenced from one sample in a study of cytomegalovirus exposure and HLA in healthy donors. The primer mix had 60 Vbeta and 13 Jbeta primers. The method was immunoSEQ multiplex PCR; TCRdb's version includes in-frame clones alone and lacks a portion of them. The table lists roughly 62,000 clones. Sequenced input: PBMCs. Receptors were obtained from a woman between 18 and 30 years old in good health and CMV-seronegative.

The chain links TRBV5-4 to TRBJ2-1; TRBD2 agrees at 13 bases. The ends lost 0 bases at V and 10 bases at J; junction bases unmatched: 7. The CDR3 has 16 amino acids. Germline loops: CDR1 SGHNT, CDR2 YYREEE (reference sequence). CDR3 sequence (DNA): TGTGCCAGCAGCTTGGCAGGACTAGCGGGAGAAAGGGAGCAGTTCTTC. Its translation: CASSLAGLAGEREQFF.

V usage is TRBV21-1 and J usage is TRBJ1-2; TRBD1 is the table's D call and was not checked against the DNA. TRBV21-1 is shown as a pseudogene. The CDR3 loop spans 12 amino acids. CDR3 sequence reads: CASTKISYGYTF. The CDR3 DNA reads as TGTGCCAGCACCAAGATCAGCTATGGCTACACCTTC.

Worth noting for this clone: Other nucleotide sequences in the sample specify the same CDR3. This rearrangement joins TRBV5-1 to TRBJ1-6; TRBD1 agrees at 7 bases. The CDR3 spans 18 residues. Looked up from germline, CDR1 is SGHRS and CDR2 is YFSETQ. With 0 bases clipped from V and 0 bases from J, the junction kept 6 bases outside the gene matches. The CDR3 region is CASSLVGQRSSYNSPLHF. The CDR3 nucleotides read TGCGCCAGCAGCTTGGTGGGACAGAGGAGCTCCTATAATTCACCCCTCCACTTT.

The V call is TRBV4-1, the J call TRBJ2-7; tentatively, D is TRBD2 (5 bases). Between the trimmed V and J ends, which lost 2 bases and 6 bases, there was a span of 20 bases. The CDR3 has 16 residues. From germline, CDR1 is MGHRA and CDR2 YSYEKL. The CDR3 sequence: CASSQRLGPDYGEQYF. The CDR3, as DNA: TGCGCCAGCAGCCAACGCCTAGGACCCGACTACGGCGAGCAGTACTTC.

The chain has TRBV5-1 and TRBJ2-3; 7 bases match TRBD1. V lost 3 bases to trimming and J lost 4 bases; unmatched junction nucleotides: 8. The CDR3 totals 15 residues. Germline lookup yields CDR1 SGHRS and CDR2 YFSETQ. This chain's CDR3 is CASSSVLGGADTQYF. CDR3 in DNA: TGCGCCAGCAGCTCGGTTTTAGGGGGCGCAGATACGCAGTATTTT.

V is TRBV19 and J is TRBJ1-2; the D is unclear. CDR1 LNHDA and CDR2 SQIVND come from the germline V gene (reference sequence). The CDR3 length is 15 residues. V shed 1 base and J shed 7 bases, with 16 bases lying between them. The DNA for the CDR3 is TGTGCCAGTAGTATAGCCTATCCGAGCGGTGGTGGCTACACCTTC. Protein sequence: CASSIAYPSGGGYTF.

The rearrangement links TRBV5-1 to TRBJ1-4; D remains ambiguous. CDR3 size: 12 residues. V was shortened by 2 bases and J by 8 bases, with 7 bases between the two germline ends. Germline CDR1 reads SGHRS; CDR2 reads YFSETQ. The CDR3 sequence is CASSLREEKLFF. CDR3 DNA sequence: TGCGCCAGCAGCTTAAGGGAGGAAAAACTGTTTTTT. The full variable domain, completed using reference TRBV5-1 and TRBJ1-4, is KAGVTQTPRYLIKTRGQQVTLSCSPISGHRSVSWYQQTPGQGLQFLFEYFSETQRNKGNFPGRFSGRQFSNSRSEMNVSTLELGDSALYLCASSLREEKLFFGSGTQLSVL.

The chain carries TRBV5-1 and TRBJ1-4; D gene unclear. Germline-derived CDR1 and CDR2 are SGHRS and YFSETQ. V shed 2 bases and J shed 8 bases, with 10 bases lying between them. CDR3 length equals 13 residues. The DNA for the CDR3 is TGCGCCAGCAGCTTCACCACCGAGGAAAAACTGTTTTTT. The encoded protein is CASSFTTEEKLFF. The full variable domain, with the rest looked up from reference TRBV5-1 and TRBJ1-4, is KAGVTQTPRYLIKTRGQQVTLSCSPISGHRSVSWYQQTPGQGLQFLFEYFSETQRNKGNFPGRFSGRQFSNSRSEMNVSTLELGDSALYLCASSFTTEEKLFFGSGTQLSVL.

This rearrangement joins TRBV18 to TRBJ1-4, with 7 bases fitting TRBD1. Germline V gives CDR1 KGHSH, CDR2 LQKENI. The CDR3 sequence is 15 residues long. Trimming removed 0 bases from V and 4 bases from J; junction bases left unmatched: 2. The CDR3 DNA is TGTGCCAGCTCACCACCTTCAGGGGGTAATGAAAAACTGTTTTTT. This translates into CASSPPSGGNEKLFF.

The gene calls are TRBV30 and TRBJ2-7, with TRBD1 matching over 7 bases. The CDR3 extends over 14 amino acids. From germline, CDR1 is GTSNPN and CDR2 SVGIG (reference sequence). V lost 4 bases, J lost 10 bases, and 16 bases stayed unmatched. CDR3 nucleotide sequence: TGTGCCTGGAAGCAAACCGGGACAGTGGGGGTACAGTACTTC. It is translated as CAWKQTGTVGVQYF.

This CDR3 reads CASSQDPGGGAYEQYF. In DNA, the CDR3 is TGTGCCAGCAGCCAAGATCCCGGCGGGGGGGCGTACGAGCAGTACTTC. The chain links TRBV4-2 to TRBJ2-7, with 9 bases lining up with TRBD2. Germline-derived CDR1 and CDR2 are LGHNA and YNFKEQ. The CDR3 has 16 amino acids. The V and J ends lost 0 bases and 4 bases, in that order; junction bases with no gene match: 7.

The chain uses TRBV7-2 and TRBJ2-7; D is possibly TRBD1 (6 bases). The germline V and J ends were trimmed by 5 bases and 4 bases, with 9 bases remaining between them. The CDR3 has 12 residues. Germline V lookup: CDR1 SGHTA, CDR2 FQGNSA. Here the CDR3 DNA reads TGTGCCAGCAGCACACAGGGTTACGAGCAGTACTTC. This translates into CASSTQGYEQYF.